This passage covers 26 T cell receptor beta chains from one sample sequenced in a study of blood T cell repertoires in COVID-19. Profiling relied on immunoSEQ multiplex PCR, and the TCRdb table lists in-frame clones only, not all of them. The sample carries a few hundred thousand clones, about 85% recorded once. Material: PBMCs or T cells enriched from blood (not recorded which). Every receptor here comes from a woman aged 50 to 60 who had been exposed to COVID-19.

This clone has a single count. This chain links TRBV29-1 with TRBJ2-1, with TRBD2 matching 7 bases. CDR1 and CDR2 from the germline V gene are SQVTM and ANQGSEA. The CDR3 has 13 amino acids. Germline trimming cut 8 bases from V and 3 bases from J; bases unmatched to any gene: 7. As DNA, the CDR3 is TGCAGCTATACTAGCGTGAACTACAATGAGCAGTTCTTC. Protein: CSYTSVNYNEQFF.

The rearrangement joins TRBV7-8 to TRBJ2-2; D is unclear. The CDR3 consists of 12 residues. CDR1 and CDR2 from the germline V gene are SGHVS and FQNEAQ. V was clipped by 5 bases and J by 8 bases, with 9 bases between them. Written as DNA, the CDR3 is TGTGCCAGCAGCCTAACTGCGGGGGAGCTGTTTTTT. It encodes CASSLTAGELFF.

This clone was seen only once. As DNA, the CDR3 is TGTGCCAGCTTCCCCCTGGCTCCTCCGAACACCGGGGAGCTGTTTTTT. Translated, it gives CASFPLAPPNTGELFF. The genes are TRBV2 and TRBJ2-2; D not certain. CDR1 and CDR2 (germline): SNHLY, FYNNEI. The CDR3 is 16 amino acids. Deletions cut 8 bases from V and 0 bases from J, with 16 bases between.

The V gene is TRBV6-2 or TRBV6-3, the J gene TRBJ1-5, with TRBD1 identical over 9 bases. The CDR3 sequence is 21 residues long. CDR1 is MNHEY and CDR2 is SVGEGT in the germline V gene. V lost 3 bases and J lost 6; bases outside the gene matches: 24. The CDR3 DNA reads TGTGCCAGCAGTTATGGTATCGCGGGACAGGGAAGGCTGTTTCGGGTTCAGCCCCAGCATTTT. As protein: CASSYGIAGQGRLFRVQPQHF.

In regard to this clone: The identical CDR3 is also encoded by other nucleotide sequences in the sample. V is TRBV18 and J is TRBJ1-2; D unclear. Germline loops: CDR1 KGHSH, CDR2 LQKENI. Trimming removed 2 bases from V and 2 bases from J, with 6 bases in between. The CDR3 has 13 residues. CDR3 region: CASSPGGNYGYTF. The CDR3 DNA is TGTGCCAGCTCACCAGGCGGCAACTATGGCTACACCTTC.

V is TRBV28 and J is TRBJ1-2; D is undetermined. This CDR3 contains 13 residues. Trimming shortened V by 5 bases and J by 4 bases, and 11 bases separated the two germline ends. Per the germline V gene, CDR1 is MDHEN and CDR2 is SYDVKM. In DNA form, the CDR3 reads TGTGCCAGCAGTCCAGGAGGCGGCTATGGCTACACCTTC. It codes for CASSPGGGYGYTF.

This clone showed up just once. The chain joins TRBV2 to TRBJ2-2, with D uncertain. The CDR3 sequence is 12 residues long. Looked up from germline, CDR1 is SNHLY and CDR2 is FYNNEI. V was clipped by 4 bases and J by 8 bases, with 8 bases between them. The CDR3 DNA reads as TGTGCCAGCAGTGGTGTTCGGGGGGAGCTGTTTTTT. This sequence encodes CASSGVRGELFF.

The rearrangement uses TRBV6-4 and TRBJ2-1; 16 bases are a match to TRBD2. CDR1 and CDR2 (germline): MRHNA, SNTAGT. Trimming cost V 0 bases and J 6 bases; bases outside gene matches: 5. This CDR3 spans 18 amino acids. The chain's CDR3 is CASSDSFGTSGGGNEQFF. In DNA form, the CDR3 reads TGTGCCAGCAGTGACTCGTTCGGGACTAGCGGGGGGGGCAATGAGCAGTTCTTC.

The V call is TRBV21-1, the J call TRBJ2-2; the table's TRBD1 call for D was not verified on the DNA. TRBV21-1 is tagged as a pseudogene. CDR3 length: 14 amino acids. In DNA form, the CDR3 reads TGTGCCAGCAGCAAGTGGGGCGCCACCGGGGAGCTGTTTTTT. Amino acids: CASSKWGATGELFF.

The V gene is TRBV3-1 (or the pseudogene TRBV3-2), the J gene TRBJ1-3, with no clear D. Germline CDR1 LGHDT, CDR2 YNNKEL (reference sequence). The CDR3 totals 17 residues. Between the trimmed V and J ends, which lost 8 bases and 0 bases, there was a span of 20 bases. Written as DNA, the CDR3 is TGTGCCAGCGGGAGGACGCTTGGACCTCTCTCTGGAAACACCATATATTTT. Translation: CASGRTLGPLSGNTIYF.

This clone came up a few times. This chain joins TRBV10-2 and TRBJ1-1; tentative D call: TRBD1 (6 bases). Trimming pared 6 bases from V and 5 bases from J, leaving 13 bases between. CDR1 WSHSY and CDR2 SAAADI come from the germline V gene. The CDR3 spans 13 residues. The CDR3 here is CASSGRGRTEAFF. CDR3 DNA sequence: TGCGCCAGCAGCGGAAGGGGGAGAACTGAAGCTTTCTTT.

A word on this clone: The sample has other DNA sequences that encode this CDR3 too. This chain connects TRBV5-1 to TRBJ1-3; D possibly corresponds to TRBD1 (5 bases). V lost 0 bases and J lost 1, with 8 bases in between. CDR3 size: 15 residues. Germline V lookup: CDR1 SGHRS, CDR2 YFSETQ. The DNA of the CDR3 is TGCGCCAGCAGCTTGGAAGGGGCATCTGGAAACACCATATATTTT. Translating gives CASSLEGASGNTIYF. The entire variable domain, with the rest obtained from reference TRBV5-1 and TRBJ1-3, is as follows: KAGVTQTPRYLIKTRGQQVTLSCSPISGHRSVSWYQQTPGQGLQFLFEYFSETQRNKGNFPGRFSGRQFSNSRSEMNVSTLELGDSALYLCASSLEGASGNTIYFGEGSWLTVV.

The rearrangement joins TRBV5-1 to TRBJ2-1; the D gene is possibly TRBD2 (7 bases). The germline V gene encodes CDR1 SGHRS and CDR2 YFSETQ. Trimming left V 2 bases short and J 0 bases short, with 12 bases between. CDR3 length: 16 amino acids. For the CDR3, the DNA is TGCGCCAGCAGCTTCGGCGGGGGCCGCTCCTACAATGAGCAGTTCTTC. It translates to CASSFGGGRSYNEQFF.

This chain joins TRBV24-1 and TRBJ1-5, with D uncertain. V shed 6 bases and J shed 5 bases, with 7 bases lying between them. The CDR3 has 12 residues. Germline V gives CDR1 KGHDR, CDR2 SFDVKD. The CDR3 DNA follows: TGTGCCACCAGTAAGGGAGATCAGCCCCAGCATTTT. Its protein is CATSKGDQPQHF.

A single count supports this clone. The chain combines TRBV29-1 with TRBJ2-2, with 10 bases aligning to TRBD2. CDR3 size: 17 residues. CDR1 and CDR2 from the germline V gene are SQVTM and ANQGSEA. The junction had 5 bases not matched to a gene; V was cut back by 1 base and J by 0 bases. CDR3 region: CSVEVLAGAANTGELFF. The CDR3 DNA reads TGCAGCGTTGAAGTCCTAGCGGGGGCCGCGAACACCGGGGAGCTGTTTTTT.

This chain links TRBV30 with TRBJ1-4; 9 positions match TRBD1. There are 15 residues in the CDR3. Germline-derived CDR1 and CDR2 are GTSNPN and SVGIG (reference sequence). The V and J ends lost 1 base and 8 bases, in that order; junction bases with no gene match: 8. The chain's CDR3 is CAWSASGQGVEKLFF. The CDR3 DNA follows: TGTGCCTGGAGTGCTTCGGGACAGGGCGTGGAAAAACTGTTTTTT.

This rearrangement joins TRBV7-9 to TRBJ1-3, with unresolved D. Trimming pared 4 bases from V and 0 bases from J, leaving 13 bases between. This CDR3 is built from 16 residues. CDR1 and CDR2 (germline): SEHNR, FQNEAQ (reference sequence). CDR3 region: CASSSLKSYSGNTIYF. The CDR3 DNA follows: TGTGCCAGCAGCTCCCTTAAATCCTACTCTGGAAACACCATATATTTT.

Here the CDR3 DNA reads TGTGCCACCAGTTTCCGACTCCCGGGGGGCCTTCGCTCTAATTCACCCCTCCACTTT. It encodes CATSFRLPGGLRSNSPLHF. This chain connects TRBV24-1 to TRBJ1-6, with D possibly TRBD1 on 6 matching bases. The CDR3 has 19 amino acids. Germline assignment: CDR1 KGHDR and CDR2 SFDVKD. Trimming left V 6 bases short and J 6 bases short, with 26 bases between.

This chain joins TRBV11-2 and TRBJ1-3, with 10 positions matching TRBD1. The germline V gene encodes CDR1 SGHAT and CDR2 FQNNGV. V gave up 4 bases and J gave up 0 bases; unmatched junction bases: 9. CDR3 length equals 18 residues. CDR3 DNA sequence: TGTGCCAGCAGCTCTGGACAGGGGGGATTCAACTCTGGAAACACCATATATTTT. Residues: CASSSGQGGFNSGNTIYF.

The genes are TRBV7-8 and TRBJ2-3; 8 bases map to TRBD1. Trimming took 2 bases from V and 2 from J; bases not matched to a gene: 9. Germline V gene lookup returns CDR1 SGHVS and CDR2 FQNEAQ. This CDR3 is 17 amino acids long. CDR3 sequence (DNA): TGTGCCAGCAGCTTACAAGTATGGGACAGGAACACAGATACGCAGTATTTT. This encodes CASSLQVWDRNTDTQYF.

This clone was recorded many times. This chain connects TRBV5-4 to TRBJ2-3, with a possible D match to TRBD2 (5 bases). The CDR3 totals 14 residues. Germline loops: CDR1 SGHNT, CDR2 YYREEE (reference sequence). The germline V and J ends were trimmed by 1 base and 3 bases, with 9 bases remaining between them. CDR3 in amino acids: CASSLFGGTDTQYF. DNA of the CDR3: TGTGCCAGCAGCTTGTTCGGCGGGACAGATACGCAGTATTTT. The variable domain in full, completed from reference TRBV5-4 and TRBJ2-3, reads ETGVTQSPTHLIKTRGQQVTLRCSSQSGHNTVSWYQQALGQGPQFIFQYYREEENGRGNFPPRFSGLQFPNYSSELNVNALELDDSALYLCASSLFGGTDTQYFGPGTRLTVL.

The chain recombines TRBV7-2 with TRBJ2-1, with 7 positions matching TRBD1. The CDR3 runs 14 residues. The germline gives CDR1 SGHTA, CDR2 FQGNSA. After removal of 2 bases from V and 7 bases from J, the junction contained 5 bases not matched to a gene. Here the CDR3 DNA reads TGTGCCAGCAGCTTACAGACAGGGAATAATGAGCAGTTCTTC. It translates to CASSLQTGNNEQFF.

V gene TRBV3-1 (or the pseudogene TRBV3-2) combines with J gene TRBJ1-4, with 7 bases matching TRBD1. CDR3 length: 15 amino acids. The V gene's germline CDR1 is LGHDT and CDR2 YNNKEL (reference sequence). J was trimmed by 8 bases and V by 4 bases; bases with no gene match: 10. The CDR3 bases are TGTGCCAGCAGCCCAAAGACCACCAGGGGGGAAAAACTGTTTTTT. Its protein is CASSPKTTRGEKLFF.

A single count supports this clone. The chain couples TRBV11-2 to TRBJ1-1; 8 nucleotides align to TRBD1. Unmatched junction bases numbered 5, after V lost 1 base and J lost 1 base. The CDR3 sequence is 16 residues long. Germline CDR1 and CDR2: SGHAT and FQNNGV. The CDR3 reads CASSLAPGQGNTEAFF. CDR3 sequence (DNA): TGTGCCAGCAGCTTAGCCCCCGGACAGGGGAACACTGAAGCTTTCTTT.

The chain uses TRBV19 and TRBJ2-7; 9 nucleotides agree with TRBD1. CDR1 and CDR2 (germline): LNHDA, SQIVND (reference sequence). V dropped 10 bases and J dropped 4; count of bases not matched to a gene: 11. CDR3 length: 14 amino acids. The CDR3, as DNA: TGTGCCACCTCCTCCGGGACAGGGCGGTACGAGCAGTACTTC. Protein product: CATSSGTGRYEQYF.

The J gene is TRBJ2-7, the V gene TRBV11-2; 7 bases fit TRBD2. This CDR3 is 14 amino acids long. V shed 2 bases and J 5 bases; nucleotides not matched to a gene: 6. CDR1 and CDR2 (germline): SGHAT, FQNNGV. CDR3 sequence (DNA): TGTGCCAGCAGCTTAACGCGGGAGTACGACGAGCAGTACTTC. Its protein product is CASSLTREYDEQYF.